The T cell receptor (beta chain) described here comes from a study of cytomegalovirus exposure and HLA in healthy donors. Findings of the study overall: Certain sequence variants were highly shared and formed a cluster, and this cluster was likely a sequencing artifact. Being productive about 87% or about 30% of the time was typical of most TCR beta V segments in an earlier analysis. Some segments of the V type, notably TRBV6-2 and TRBV6-3, were excluded as indistinguishable. Evidence from a later analysis indicated that most CMV-associated TCR beta chains looked HLA-restricted.

On this clone: Its antigen is undetermined.

Researchers ran the PCR with 60 Vbeta and 13 Jbeta primers. TCRdb's copy holds only in-frame clones and misses some; the assay was immunoSEQ multiplex PCR. Here the sample spans about 140,000 clones, approximately 82% being singletons. The germline CDR1 and CDR2 sequences are LGHNA and YNFKEQ. The V gene end was trimmed by 4 bases and the J gene end by 3 bases; junction bases not matched to a gene: 7. The CDR3 is 16 amino acids. The receptor was derived from an older woman in good health and CMV-seropositive. The sample was PBMCs. The chain combines TRBV4-2 with TRBJ2-2, with 8 bases identical to TRBD2. CDR3 residues: CASSPVGGADTGELFF. In nucleotides, the CDR3 is TGTGCCAGCAGCCCCGTCGGGGGGGCGGACACCGGGGAGCTGTTTTTT.